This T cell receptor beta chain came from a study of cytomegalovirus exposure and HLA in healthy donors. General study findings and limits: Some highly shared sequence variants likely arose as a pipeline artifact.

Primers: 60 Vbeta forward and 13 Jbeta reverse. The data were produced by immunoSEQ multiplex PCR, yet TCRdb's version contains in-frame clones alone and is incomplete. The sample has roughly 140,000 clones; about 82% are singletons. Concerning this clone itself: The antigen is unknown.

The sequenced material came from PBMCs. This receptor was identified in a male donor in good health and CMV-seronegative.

Here the CDR3 DNA reads TGTGCCCTCTCCTGGGCGGGAGGGCCCCCCTATGGGGCCAACGTCCTGACTTTC. Its protein product is CALSWAGGPPYGANVLTF. The chain carries TRBV30 and TRBJ2-6; 9 nucleotides match TRBD2. The CDR3 totals 18 residues. The germline V gene has CDR1 GTSNPN and CDR2 SVGIG (reference sequence). J lost 3 bases, V lost 8 bases, and 17 bases had no gene match. Variable domain in full (rest from reference TRBV30 and TRBJ2-6): SQTIHQWPATLVQPVGSPLSLECTVEGTSNPNLYWYRQAAGRGLQLLFYSVGIGQISSEVPQNLSASRPQDRQFILSSKKLLLSDSGFYLCALSWAGGPPYGANVLTFGAGSRLTVL.